This TCR beta chain originates from a study of patients and donors after allogeneic stem cell transplantation. Between the trimmed V and J ends, which lost 5 bases and 3 bases, there was a span of 12 bases. This CDR3 spans 14 amino acids. In germline, CDR1 is MNHNY, CDR2 SVGAGI (reference sequence). TCRdb re-called the RT-PCR reads with MiXCR, one entry per CDR3 protein. The top ten hold 25% to 35% of the sample, which has 190,000 or so distinct CDR3 sequences, around two fifths seen once. The TCR comes from a human donor who was either an allogeneic HSCT recipient or a stem cell or donor lymphocyte infusion donor (not recorded which). It is not recorded whose cells these are; they may come from a transplant donor. Sequenced material: blood, either unsorted or a sorted T cell fraction (not recorded which). The chain joins TRBV6-6 to TRBJ2-3; D unclear. CDR3: CASSRTLLTDTQYF. The DNA for the CDR3 is TGTGCCAGCAGTCGGACCTTGCTGACAGATACGCAGTATTTT.